Shown below are 31 T cell receptor beta chains from a single sample sequenced in a study of preoperative IRX-2 immunotherapy in early breast cancer (dated by TCRdb to about 2019). To prepare the library, the immunoSEQ multiplex PCR assay was applied. The source is immuneACCESS, and TCRdb retained only in-frame sequences with V and J called. Part of the clones is not carried over; for the studies checked, unresolved V genes explain less than half of this, and the remainder is unexplained. This sample is represented by around 2,700 clones; 76% of them were singletons. The leading ten clones occupy 13% of the sample. The treatment or condition label, read with the paper, signifies: preoperative locoregional IRX-2 cytokine immunotherapy. Source: tumor tissue, taken after IRX-2 immunotherapy. The receptors were gathered from a human donor with breast cancer.

V is TRBV30 and J is TRBJ2-7; 9 nucleotides agree with TRBD1. Germline CDR1 and CDR2: GTSNPN and SVGIG (reference sequence). The CDR3 is 12 residues long. Germline trimming cut 5 bases from V and 3 bases from J; bases unmatched to any gene: 2. The CDR3 region is CAWETGGYEQYF. CDR3 nucleotides: TGTGCCTGGGAGACAGGGGGCTACGAGCAGTACTTC.

The chain carries TRBV5-1 and TRBJ2-4, with 8 nucleotides matching TRBD2. The CDR3 length is 16 residues. With V trimmed by 0 bases and J by 6 bases, 8 bases remained unmatched. Germline V gene lookup returns CDR1 SGHRS and CDR2 YFSETQ. CDR3 protein: CASSLGTGGRRNIQYF. CDR3 nucleotides: TGCGCCAGCAGCTTGGGAACGGGAGGGAGGCGAAACATTCAGTACTTC.

This chain connects TRBV6-8 to TRBJ1-3, with 8 bases aligning to TRBD1. This CDR3 has 17 amino acids. J lost 4 bases, V lost 5 bases, and 13 bases had no gene match. CDR1 is MNHGY and CDR2 is SAAAGT in the germline V gene. CDR3 region: CASSGLGQGLEGNTIYF. The CDR3 nucleotides are TGTGCCAGCAGTGGGCTAGGACAGGGACTTGAAGGAAACACCATATATTTT.

This clone was observed once. This chain links TRBV22-1 with TRBJ2-4; TRBD2, the table's D call, lacks a check against the DNA. TRBV22-1 is flagged as a pseudogene. The CDR3 runs 16 residues. CDR3 residues: CASSENRGASKNIQYF. The DNA for the CDR3 is TGTGCCAGCAGTGAAAATCGGGGGGCATCCAAAAACATTCAGTACTTC.

The chain uses TRBV23-1 and TRBJ1-5, with D perhaps TRBD1 (5 bases). TRBV23-1 is placed among ORFs of uncertain function. Trimming removed 0 bases from V and 3 bases from J, with 12 bases in between. The CDR3 totals 16 residues. The DNA of the CDR3 is TGCGCCAGCAGTCAATCATCCGGGGCCACCAATCAGCCCCAGCATTTT. This codes for CASSQSSGATNQPQHF.

The chain joins TRBV7-1 to TRBJ2-6; D is unresolved. TRBV7-1 is given ORF status, its function remaining uncertain. With 5 bases removed from V and 1 base from J, the gap between germline ends came to 6 bases. The CDR3 totals 14 residues. The CDR3: CASSALSGANVLTF. The CDR3 nucleotides are TGTGCCAGCAGCGCCCTTTCTGGGGCCAACGTCCTGACTTTC.

V is TRBV2 and J is TRBJ2-7; tentatively, D is TRBD1 or TRBD2 (5 bases each). Trimming removed 4 bases at V and 4 bases at J, with 14 bases between. CDR1 is SNHLY, CDR2 FYNNEI, per germline. This CDR3 contains 14 residues. CDR3 region: CASSAQGGGYEQYF. The CDR3 bases are TGTGCCAGCAGTGCTCAGGGTGGAGGTTACGAGCAGTACTTC.

The genes are TRBV5-1 and TRBJ1-5; 9 bases line up with TRBD1. Germline V lookup: CDR1 SGHRS, CDR2 YFSETQ. J was trimmed by 1 base and V by 4 bases; bases with no gene match: 9. The CDR3 is 17 residues long. The CDR3 DNA reads as TGCGCCAGCAGCCAGGGGACAGGGACAGGGAGCAATCAGCCCCAGCATTTT. As protein: CASSQGTGTGSNQPQHF.

V usage is TRBV11-3 and J usage is TRBJ2-7, with a weak D call TRBD1 (7 bases). V was trimmed by 2 bases and J by 5 bases, leaving 16 bases between them. The CDR3 covers 15 residues. CDR1 is SGHNT and CDR2 is YENEEA in the germline V gene. CDR3 nucleotides: TGTGCCAGCAGCTTACCAGGGGGGCATCACCACGAGCAGTACTTC. Its protein is CASSLPGGHHHEQYF.

The chain combines TRBV28 with TRBJ1-3; D is ambiguous. Between the trimmed V and J ends, which lost 2 bases and 1 base, there was a span of 9 bases. There are 15 residues in the CDR3. The V gene's germline CDR1 is MDHEN and CDR2 SYDVKM. The CDR3 nucleotides read TGTGCCAGCAGTTTAGACCCTCGATCTGGAAACACCATATATTTT. Translating gives CASSLDPRSGNTIYF.

The chain combines TRBV22-1 with TRBJ2-1; the D call TRBD2 from the table was never checked on the DNA. TRBV22-1 is recorded as a pseudogene. This CDR3 is built from 15 residues. The CDR3 reads CASSQGLASSNEQFF. In DNA, the CDR3 is TGTGCCAGCAGTCAAGGACTAGCTAGTTCCAATGAGCAGTTCTTC.

This chain joins TRBV7-6 and TRBJ2-7, with unresolved D. The CDR3 length is 14 residues. Deletions cut 3 bases from V and 5 bases from J, with 14 bases between. Germline V gives CDR1 SGHVS, CDR2 FNYEAQ. The CDR3 nucleotides are TGTGCCAGCAGCTTGGCAGGACGGATCCACGAGCAGTACTTC. Protein product: CASSLAGRIHEQYF.

V is TRBV19 and J is TRBJ1-5; tentatively, D is TRBD1 (5 bases). This CDR3 spans 14 amino acids. The V gene's germline CDR1 is LNHDA and CDR2 SQIVND (reference sequence). V dropped 3 bases and J dropped 2 bases, with 8 bases sitting between them. This CDR3 reads CASSMVQGNQPQHF. CDR3 nucleotides: TGTGCCAGTAGTATGGTACAGGGCAATCAGCCCCAGCATTTT.

The V gene is TRBV29-1, the J gene TRBJ2-7; TRBD2 agrees at 12 bases. This CDR3 has 12 residues. CDR1 SQVTM and CDR2 ANQGSEA come from the germline V gene. J was trimmed by 3 bases and V by 8 bases; bases with no gene match: 2. Written as DNA, the CDR3 is TGCAGCTCGACTAGCGGGAGCTACGAGCAGTACTTC. It yields the protein CSSTSGSYEQYF.

The genes are TRBV30 and TRBJ2-3; weak D call: TRBD1 (5 bases). Looked up from germline, CDR1 is GTSNPN and CDR2 is SVGIG (reference sequence). The CDR3 totals 13 residues. V lost 5 bases and J 0 bases, leaving 9 bases between the germline ends. The CDR3 region has the DNA TGTGCCTGGGGACAACTTAGCACAGATACGCAGTATTTT. Its protein product is CAWGQLSTDTQYF.

The rearrangement joins TRBV28 to TRBJ1-2, with 10 nucleotides matching TRBD1. V was pared by 4 bases and J by 2 bases, with 10 bases of the junction left unmatched. Germline CDR1 reads MDHEN; CDR2 reads SYDVKM. This CDR3 region has 17 residues. For the CDR3, the DNA is TGTGCCAGCAGTTGGCCGTACCGGGACAGGGGAAACTATGGCTACACCTTC. As protein: CASSWPYRDRGNYGYTF.

The chain joins TRBV7-1 to TRBJ2-1; perhaps TRBD2 as D (5 bases). TRBV7-1 is known as an ORF, though its function is uncertain. Trimming cost V 5 bases and J 0 bases, with 14 bases left between them. The CDR3 totals 16 residues. CDR3 bases: TGTGCCAGCAGCCAGCGGTGGGAGTTCTCCTACAATGAGCAGTTCTTC. Translation gives CASSQRWEFSYNEQFF.

This sequence joins TRBV5-1 and TRBJ2-4; TRBD2 agrees at 8 bases. With V trimmed by 4 bases and J by 8 bases, 8 bases remained unmatched. CDR3 size: 14 residues. Germline V lookup: CDR1 SGHRS, CDR2 YFSETQ. The CDR3 coding sequence is TGCGCCAGCAGCGGTTATAGCGGGATTGACATTCAGTACTTC. Translating gives CASSGYSGIDIQYF. The entire variable domain, with the rest obtained from reference TRBV5-1 and TRBJ2-4, is as follows: KAGVTQTPRYLIKTRGQQVTLSCSPISGHRSVSWYQQTPGQGLQFLFEYFSETQRNKGNFPGRFSGRQFSNSRSEMNVSTLELGDSALYLCASSGYSGIDIQYFGAGTRLSVL.

This clone has a single count. The chain has TRBV10-3 and TRBJ2-1; 7 bases line up with TRBD2. CDR1 ENHRY and CDR2 SYGVKD come from the germline V gene. Unmatched junction bases numbered 10, after V lost 1 base and J lost 10 bases. This CDR3 comprises 15 residues. The CDR3 is CAISEYGGGVGEQFF. The CDR3 region has the DNA TGTGCCATCAGTGAGTATGGCGGGGGAGTGGGGGAGCAGTTCTTC.

The genes are TRBV6-8 and TRBJ2-7; 10 bases line up with TRBD1. CDR1 is MNHGY and CDR2 is SAAAGT in the germline V gene. This CDR3 is 13 amino acids long. Trimming at V came to 6 bases and at J to 1 base, leaving 0 bases not matched to a gene. DNA for the CDR3: TGTGCCAGCAGGGGACAGGGGTCCTACGAGCAGTACTTC. Protein: CASRGQGSYEQYF.

V usage is TRBV15 and J usage is TRBJ2-7, with D possibly matching TRBD2 (8 bases). The V gene lost 0 bases and the J gene lost 0 bases, with 18 bases spanning the gap. This CDR3 has 18 amino acids. Germline V gene sequence: CDR1 LNHNV, CDR2 YYDKDF (reference sequence). CDR3 nucleotides: TGTGCCACCAGCAGAGACCTCCCGACAGGGACTAGCTCCTACGAGCAGTACTTC. This sequence encodes CATSRDLPTGTSSYEQYF.

This sequence joins TRBV7-1 and TRBJ1-2; 9 bases are shared with TRBD1. TRBV7-1 is identified as an open reading frame with a role that is uncertain. The CDR3 sequence is 14 residues long. The J segment lost 2 bases and the V segment lost 4 bases, leaving 2 bases of the junction unmatched. CDR3 sequence: CASSLGTGNYGYTF. In nucleotides, the CDR3 is TGTGCCAGCAGCTTAGGGACAGGGAACTATGGCTACACCTTC.

The chain joins TRBV6-8 to TRBJ1-4; 9 bases agree with TRBD1. Germline V CDR1 and CDR2: MNHGY, SAAAGT. CDR3 size: 14 residues. Trimming at V came to 5 bases and at J to 3 bases, leaving 1 base not matched to a gene. The CDR3 DNA follows: TGTGCCAGCAGTGACAGGGGGTCTAATGAAAAACTGTTTTTT. Its protein is CASSDRGSNEKLFF.

This clone occurred once. This chain links TRBV22-1 with TRBJ2-3; the tabulated D call, TRBD2, remains unverified against the DNA. TRBV22-1 is an annotated pseudogene. CDR3 length: 14 amino acids. The CDR3 sequence: CASSLASGREKQYF. In nucleotides, the CDR3 is TGTGCCAGCAGTTTAGCTAGCGGGAGGGAAAAGCAGTATTTT.

The CDR3 DNA sequence: TGTGCCAGCAGCGAGCCTTCAAGGCCCTACAATGAGCAGTTCTTC. Its translation is CASSEPSRPYNEQFF. V and J are TRBV7-1 and TRBJ2-1; D uncertain. TRBV7-1 is labeled an ORF, and its function is uncertain. CDR3 size: 15 residues. Trimming left V 5 bases short and J 2 bases short, with 13 bases between.

This chain joins TRBV6-8 and TRBJ1-1; 7 bases fit TRBD1. The germline V gene encodes CDR1 MNHGY and CDR2 SAAAGT. V gave up 6 bases and J gave up 0 bases; unmatched junction bases: 7. This CDR3 is built from 15 residues. The CDR3, as DNA: TGTGCCAGCAGGATCTCAGGGGGGATGAACACTGAAGCTTTCTTT. Its translation: CASRISGGMNTEAFF.

The rearrangement links TRBV30 to TRBJ2-7, with 7 bases identical to TRBD2. This CDR3 has 16 amino acids. J gave up 2 bases and V 4 bases, and 14 bases lay outside the gene matches. Germline CDR1 reads GTSNPN; CDR2 reads SVGIG (reference sequence). As DNA, the CDR3 is TGTGCCTGGACCGGGAGGACAACCTACCCCCCCTACGAGCAGTACTTC. Encoded protein: CAWTGRTTYPPYEQYF. The entire variable domain, with the rest obtained from reference TRBV30 and TRBJ2-7, is as follows: SQTIHQWPATLVQPVGSPLSLECTVEGTSNPNLYWYRQAAGRGLQLLFYSVGIGQISSEVPQNLSASRPQDRQFILSSKKLLLSDSGFYLCAWTGRTTYPPYEQYFGPGTRLTVT.

V usage is TRBV5-1 and J usage is TRBJ2-1; 7 bases match TRBD1. There are 14 residues in the CDR3. V lost 7 bases and J lost 0; bases outside the gene matches: 4. In germline, CDR1 is SGHRS, CDR2 YFSETQ. DNA for the CDR3: TGCGCCAGCCACCGGGACAGCTCCTACAATGAGCAGTTCTTC. Protein sequence: CASHRDSSYNEQFF.

The chain joins TRBV11-3 to TRBJ2-5; TRBD1 might be the D (6 bases). In germline, CDR1 is SGHNT, CDR2 YENEEA. CDR3 size: 15 residues. Trimming stripped 5 bases from V and 3 bases from J, with 16 bases between. The CDR3, as DNA: TGTGCCAGCAGCATAGGTACGGCAGGGGAAGAGACCCAGTACTTC. Translated: CASSIGTAGEETQYF. Full variable domain (outside the CDR3, taken from reference TRBV11-3 and TRBJ2-5): EAGVVQSPRYKIIEKKQPVAFWCNPISGHNTLYWYLQNLGQGPELLIRYENEEAVDDSQLPKDRFSAERLKGVDSTLKIQPAELGDSAVYLCASSIGTAGEETQYFGPGTRLLVL.

The rearrangement links TRBV19 to TRBJ2-7; 10 positions agree with TRBD2. The CDR3 consists of 14 residues. V trimming: 7 bases; J trimming: 1 base; junction bases outside the gene matches: 4. Germline V CDR1 and CDR2: LNHDA, SQIVND (reference sequence). The CDR3 sequence: CASKDSGGSYEQYF. CDR3 nucleotides: TGTGCCAGTAAAGATAGCGGGGGGTCCTACGAGCAGTACTTC.

The chain carries TRBV11-3 and TRBJ1-5, with 8 bases aligning to TRBD1. V was pared by 5 bases and J by 2 bases, with 14 bases of the junction left unmatched. The CDR3 totals 18 residues. The germline V gene has CDR1 SGHNT and CDR2 YENEEA. CDR3 coding DNA: TGTGCCAGCAGCCCCCGCCAGGACAGGGATGGGGGCAATCAGCCCCAGCATTTT. Protein sequence: CASSPRQDRDGGNQPQHF.